Listed below are T cell receptor beta chains from one sample, sequenced in a study of blood T cell repertoires in COVID-19. Using immunoSEQ multiplex PCR, the repertoire was profiled, and TCRdb retains in-frame clones only, with some absent. Here the sample spans approximately 290,000 clones, about 89% being singletons. Material for sequencing was peripheral blood. Receptor source: a woman aged 30 to 39 with COVID-19, enrolled during active disease. The CDR3 runs from the conserved cysteine through the conserved F or W. Fields, in order: V gene, J gene, D gene, clone size, CDR3 protein, CDR3 DNA. D genes are given only for firm matches. Some rows have no size entry. The others give once, few or many, or a class for an expanded clone.

TRBV15	TRBJ1-4	NA	NA	CATSHLGLGEDEKLFF	TGTGCCACCAGCCACCTTGGCCTGGGGGAGGATGAAAAACTGTTTTTT
TRBV11-2	TRBJ2-7	NA	NA	CASRGYEQYF	TGTGCCAGCCGCGGGTACGAGCAGTACTTC
TRBV18	TRBJ1-6	NA	NA	CASSPPGAGIGNSPLHF	TGTGCCAGCTCACCACCCGGTGCAGGGATCGGTAATTCACCCCTCCACTTT
TRBV6-5	TRBJ2-7	NA	NA	CASRPTGLDEQYF	TGTGCCAGCAGACCTACAGGGTTGGACGAGCAGTACTTC
TRBV28	TRBJ1-5	TRBD1	NA	CASSGTGKQPQHF	TGTGCCAGCAGTGGGACAGGGAAGCAGCCCCAGCATTTT
TRBV29-1	TRBJ1-1	TRBD1	NA	CSVGGQGNTEAFF	TGCAGCGTGGGCGGACAGGGAAATACTGAAGCTTTCTTT
TRBV5-5	TRBJ1-5	NA	NA	CASSRDTSNQPQHF	TGTGCCAGCAGCCGGGACACGAGCAATCAGCCCCAGCATTTT
TRBV6-5	TRBJ1-5	NA	NA	CASSFGYSQPQHF	TGTGCCAGCAGTTTTGGGTATAGCCAGCCCCAGCATTTT
TRBV9	TRBJ1-1	TRBD1	once	CASSVGQGAAEAFF	TGTGCCAGCAGCGTAGGACAGGGGGCGGCTGAAGCTTTCTTT
TRBV6-2/TRBV6-3	TRBJ2-6	NA	NA	CASSYTRDATFSGANVLTF	TGTGCCAGCAGTTACACGAGGGATGCTACTTTCTCTGGGGCCAACGTCCTGACTTTC
TRBV19	TRBJ2-5	TRBD1	NA	CASSRGQGSGETQYF	TGTGCCAGTAGTAGGGGACAGGGGTCCGGAGAGACCCAGTACTTC
TRBV2	TRBJ1-3	TRBD1	NA	CASRAGTESLSGNTIYF	TGTGCCAGCAGGGCCGGGACAGAATCCCTCTCTGGAAACACCATATATTTT
TRBV7-2	TRBJ2-7	NA	NA	CASSFGFTGDNYEQYF	TGTGCCAGCAGCTTTGGGTTTACGGGAGATAACTACGAGCAGTACTTC
TRBV5-1	TRBJ1-1	TRBD1	NA	CASSLLGQGGTEAFF	TGCGCCAGCAGCTTGTTGGGACAGGGTGGCACTGAAGCTTTCTTT
TRBV3-1/TRBV3-2	TRBJ2-2	TRBD2	few	CASRSGAGGPNTGELFF	TGTGCCAGCAGGAGTGGGGCGGGAGGGCCAAACACCGGGGAGCTGTTTTTT
TRBV3-1/TRBV3-2	TRBJ1-4	NA	NA	CASSPTVESGKLFF	TGTGCCAGCAGCCCCACAGTCGAATCGGGGAAACTGTTTTTT
TRBV28	TRBJ2-3	NA	once	CASSPLESDTQYF	TGTGCCAGCAGTCCACTAGAATCAGATACGCAGTATTTT
TRBV27	TRBJ2-3	NA	NA	CASSYYDSFTDTQYF	TGTGCCAGCAGCTATTACGACTCATTCACAGATACGCAGTATTTT
TRBV12-5	TRBJ2-3	TRBD2	NA	CASAPPGGRLAGEDTQYF	TGTGCTAGTGCTCCCCCGGGAGGCCGGCTGGCGGGAGAAGATACGCAGTATTTT
TRBV3-1/TRBV3-2	TRBJ2-7	NA	NA	CASSQEKTYEQYF	TGTGCCAGCAGCCAAGAAAAGACTTACGAGCAGTACTTC
TRBV6-1	TRBJ2-2	NA	NA	CASSDLRQGGTGELFF	TGTGCCAGCAGTGATCTGCGGCAGGGTGGCACCGGGGAGCTGTTTTTT
TRBV19	TRBJ1-1	NA	NA	CASSPRQDMNTEAFF	TGTGCCAGTAGTCCGCGACAGGATATGAACACTGAAGCTTTCTTT
TRBV28	TRBJ1-5	NA	NA	CASSSSARSNQPQHF	TGTGCCAGCAGTTCCTCAGCGAGGAGCAATCAGCCCCAGCATTTT
TRBV10-3	TRBJ1-2	NA	once	CAISAQKGYTF	TGTGCCATCAGCGCACAGAAGGGCTACACCTTC
TRBV5-1	TRBJ1-2	NA	few	CASSLRGRGDYYGYTF	TGCGCCAGCAGCTTGCGGGGCAGGGGCGATTACTATGGCTACACCTTC
TRBV14	TRBJ1-4	NA	NA	CASSPSRGANEKLFF	TGTGCCAGCAGCCCATCGCGGGGGGCTAATGAAAAACTGTTTTTT
TRBV30	TRBJ2-1	TRBD1	NA	CAWAQGNEQFF	TGTGCCTGGGCACAGGGGAATGAGCAGTTCTTC
TRBV19	TRBJ2-7	TRBD2	NA	CASRSSGSPNEQYF	TGTGCCAGTAGGTCTAGCGGGAGTCCCAACGAGCAGTACTTC
TRBV15	TRBJ2-5	TRBD1	NA	CASITYRGPETQYF	TGTGCCTCGATCACCTACAGGGGGCCGGAGACCCAGTACTTC
TRBV28	TRBJ1-2	NA	NA	CASSTTADSSSVYGYTF	TGTGCCAGCAGCACGACCGCAGACAGTAGCTCCGTCTATGGCTACACCTTC
TRBV12-5	TRBJ2-1	TRBD1	NA	CASGVGQGYNEQFF	TGTGCTAGTGGTGTCGGACAGGGCTACAATGAGCAGTTCTTC
TRBV2	TRBJ1-2	NA	NA	CASSDGDIGYTF	TGTGCCAGCAGTGACGGAGATATTGGCTACACCTTC
TRBV6-5	TRBJ1-1	NA	NA	CASSRGQNTEAFF	TGTGCCAGCAGCCGTGGACAGAACACTGAAGCTTTCTTT
TRBV19	TRBJ2-7	NA	NA	CASSSGEEYEQYF	TGTGCCAGTAGTAGCGGAGAGGAGTACGAGCAGTACTTC
TRBV11-3	TRBJ2-1	NA	once	CASSEGGTAFYNEQFF	TGTGCCAGCAGCGAGGGCGGGACAGCCTTCTACAATGAGCAGTTCTTC
TRBV7-2	TRBJ2-3	NA	NA	CASSSMLSGTDTQYF	TGTGCCAGCAGCTCAATGCTGAGTGGCACAGATACGCAGTATTTT
TRBV18	TRBJ1-1	TRBD1	NA	CASSPGSGQGNTEAFF	TGTGCCAGCTCACCAGGAAGCGGACAGGGGAACACTGAAGCTTTCTTT
TRBV5-1	TRBJ1-5	TRBD1	NA	CASSLGTGEIQLQHF	TGCGCCAGCAGCTTGGGGACAGGGGAAATTCAGCTCCAGCATTTT
TRBV28	TRBJ1-1	NA	NA	CASSLSGTQREAFF	TGTGCCAGCAGTCTATCCGGGACACAGAGAGAAGCTTTCTTT
TRBV19	TRBJ1-5	TRBD1	once	CATDDRGLYSNQPQHF	TGTGCCACAGACGACAGGGGACTGTATAGCAATCAGCCCCAGCATTTT
TRBV5-5	TRBJ2-5	NA	NA	CASSLLPGGETQYF	TGTGCCAGCAGCTTATTGCCAGGGGGGGAGACCCAGTACTTC
TRBV19	TRBJ1-5	NA	few	CASMAGRNQPQHF	TGTGCCAGTATGGCGGGGAGAAATCAGCCCCAGCATTTT
TRBV5-1	TRBJ2-1	TRBD2	NA	CASSVAGSTLNNEQFF	TGCGCCAGCAGCGTAGCGGGATCGACCCTTAACAATGAGCAGTTCTTC
TRBV14	TRBJ1-4	TRBD1	few	CASSRPGQYNEKLFF	TGTGCCAGCAGCCGACCGGGACAGTATAATGAAAAACTGTTTTTT
TRBV10-2	TRBJ2-6	NA	NA	CASSEPGLSGANVLTF	TGCGCCAGCAGTGAGCCAGGGCTCTCTGGGGCCAACGTCCTGACTTTC
TRBV6-5	TRBJ1-2	TRBD1	NA	CASSRTGFAYGYTF	TGTGCCAGCAGTCGGACAGGGTTTGCCTATGGCTACACCTTC
TRBV2	TRBJ2-5	TRBD2	NA	CASSWSAGGETQYF	TGTGCCAGCAGTTGGAGCGCGGGAGGGGAGACCCAGTACTTC
TRBV3-1/TRBV3-2	TRBJ1-5	NA	NA	CASSQDERRNQPQHF	TGTGCCAGCAGCCAAGATGAGAGGAGGAATCAGCCCCAGCATTTT
TRBV27	TRBJ1-2	TRBD1	NA	CASSTHQGAGGYTF	TGTGCCAGCAGTACTCACCAGGGGGCAGGTGGCTACACCTTC
TRBV18	TRBJ1-4	TRBD1	NA	CASSRTGVNEKLFF	TGTGCCAGCTCAAGGACAGGGGTAAATGAAAAACTGTTTTTT